The rows below give T cell receptor beta chains drawn from one sample of a study of T cell repertoires in cytomegalovirus infection. No cognate antigen is known for these TCRs. TCRdb analysed the reads with MiXCR anew, one entry per CDR3 protein. The sample shows roughly 920,000 distinct CDR3 sequences, more than 25% of them seen only once. The sample consisted of cultured CD8+ T cells from PBMCs, taken from culture after CMV antigen stimulation. These receptor sequences come from a human donor in good health (CMV status not recorded). Some clones in this sample may be carry-over from other donors' samples. Both conserved end residues are part of each CDR3. A D gene is named only where the DNA matches it firmly. Only part of the rows carry a size: once, few, many, or a class if the clone is expanded.

>TRBD1|few|TRBV10-3|TRBJ1-1
TGTGCCATCAGTGATCGGGACAGGTCTTTGAACACTGAAGCTTTCTTT
CAISDRDRSLNTEAFF
>-|few|TRBV5-1|TRBJ2-4
TGCGCCAGCAGCTTGGGGCCTCCAACTGGAAACATTCAGTACTTC
CASSLGPPTGNIQYF
>-|few|TRBV12-5|TRBJ2-7
TGTGCTAGTGGTTTGAGTTCGGTATACACCTACGAGCAGTACTTC
CASGLSSVYTYEQYF
>-|many|TRBV6-5|TRBJ2-4
TGTGCCAGCAGTTCCGGGTCGAGGGACATTCAGTACTTC
CASSSGSRDIQYF
>-|few|TRBV7-9|TRBJ2-3
TGTGCCAGCATAGCGATCACAGATACGCAGTATTTT
CASIAITDTQYF
>-|-|TRBV7-6|TRBJ1-4
TGTGCCAGCAGCTCAAACGAGATGGCCAGGGAAAAACTGTTTTTT
CASSSNEMAREKLFF
>TRBD1|few|TRBV11-2|TRBJ2-1
TGTGCCAGCAGCCCGTGGACAGGGGATCGTGGGAGGGAAAAGTACAATGAGCAGTTCTTC
CASSPWTGDRGREKYNEQFF
>-|few|TRBV6-5|TRBJ2-3
TGTGCCAGCAGTTCACAGGCCGGCACAGATACGCAGTATTTT
CASSSQAGTDTQYF
>-|-|TRBV12-3/TRBV12-4|TRBJ1-4
TGTGCCAGCAGGCTGACAATCGGTGGGGAAAAACTGTTTTTT
CASRLTIGGEKLFF
>TRBD1|-|TRBV2|TRBJ1-1
TGTGCCAGCAGTGAAGAGGGAACAGGGGGCGTCACTGAAGCTTTCTTT
CASSEEGTGGVTEAFF
>-|many|TRBV7-2|TRBJ2-1
TGTGCCAGCAGCCCGGGTGGCGGTTTGGGTGAGCAGTTCTTC
CASSPGGGLGEQFF
>-|-|TRBV27|TRBJ2-2
TGTGCCAGCAGTGTAGAGGGCGGGGAGCTGTTTTTT
CASSVEGGELFF
>TRBD1|-|TRBV6-5|TRBJ1-1
TGTGCCAGCAGTTATGGTTCAGGGGGCTACACTGAAGCTTTCTTT
CASSYGSGGYTEAFF
>-|-|TRBV20-1|TRBJ2-1
TGCAGTGCTCAATCCGGCTACAATGAGCAGTTCTTC
CSAQSGYNEQFF
>TRBD2|-|TRBV12-3/TRBV12-4|TRBJ2-1
TGTGCCAGCAGTTCGCGGGGGGGCCTAGGGGATGAGCAGTTCTTC
CASSSRGGLGDEQFF
>-|-|TRBV7-9|TRBJ1-1
TGTGCCAGCAGCCCTGTTCTCACTGAAGCTTTCTTT
CASSPVLTEAFF
>-|-|TRBV7-8|TRBJ1-4
TGTGCCAGCAGCCCACTCGACGGGGACAAGAATGAAAAACTGTTTTTT
CASSPLDGDKNEKLFF
>TRBD2|-|TRBV27|TRBJ2-2
TGTGCCAGCGAGTCTACTAGCGCCTTCTCCGGGGAGCTGTTTTTT
CASESTSAFSGELFF
>-|-|TRBV18|TRBJ1-2
TGTGCCAGCTCACCACAGGACAAATTCCCTGGGGGCTACACCTTC
CASSPQDKFPGGYTF
>-|few|TRBV15|TRBJ2-1
TGTGCCACCAGCAGACCCGGGATAGGCGACGAGCAGTTCTTC
CATSRPGIGDEQFF
>-|few|TRBV12-3/TRBV12-4|TRBJ1-1
TGTGCCAGCAGCCGTAACTGGGCCGGTGAAGCTTTCTTT
CASSRNWAGEAFF
>TRBD2|-|TRBV27|TRBJ2-2
TGTGCCAGCAGCCGCGCTAGCGGGCTGAACACCGGGGAGCTGTTTTTT
CASSRASGLNTGELFF
>TRBD2|-|TRBV28|TRBJ2-3
TGTGCCAGCAGTTTTCCGGAGAGCGGGGGAAGGGGCACAGATACGCAGTATTTT
CASSFPESGGRGTDTQYF
>-|-|TRBV4-1|TRBJ2-3
TGCGCCAGCAGCCACCCCCCGAGGAGTAGAGGGCCTACAGATACGCAGTATTTT
CASSHPPRSRGPTDTQYF
>-|-|TRBV12-3/TRBV12-4|TRBJ2-3
TGTGCCAGCCGCAACGGGGGGCGCGCAGATACGCAGTATTTT
CASRNGGRADTQYF
>-|many|TRBV7-2|TRBJ2-1
TGTGCCAGCTTCCTTAGGGTTAATGAGCAGTTCTTC
CASFLRVNEQFF
>TRBD1|once|TRBV27|TRBJ1-5
TGTGCCAGCAGTATCACAGGGGCCCTAACGTGGGGTCAGCCCCAGCATTTT
CASSITGALTWGQPQHF
>-|few|TRBV12-3/TRBV12-4|TRBJ1-1
TGTGCCAGCAGTTGGGTGGGGGAGAGCACTGAAGCTTTCTTT
CASSWVGESTEAFF
>-|few|TRBV7-9|TRBJ2-2
TGTGCCCCCCGGCAAGTTGGCACCGGGGAGCTGTTTTTT
CAPRQVGTGELFF
>-|-|TRBV5-1|TRBJ1-1
TGCGCCAGCAGCTTGAAGGTTACCGCTGAAGCTTTCTTT
CASSLKVTAEAFF
>-|many|TRBV20-1|TRBJ1-4
TGCAGTGCTAGACACAGCTCAACTAATGAAAAACTGTTTTTT
CSARHSSTNEKLFF
>TRBD1|many|TRBV7-9|TRBJ1-5
TGTGCCAGCAGCAAACAGGGGAATCAGCCCCAGCATTTT
CASSKQGNQPQHF
>TRBD2|-|TRBV20-1|TRBJ2-1
TGCAGTGCTAGACCGACTAAGCGGGGGGGCTACAATGAGCAGTTCTTC
CSARPTKRGGYNEQFF
>-|-|TRBV10-3|TRBJ2-7
TGTGCCATCAGTGCGGGGGGACAGGCTTTTTGGGAGCAGTACTTC
CAISAGGQAFWEQYF
>-|-|TRBV20-1|TRBJ1-2
TGCAGTGCTAGAGATCCTACAGTGCCGGGCCGAGGAGGCTACACCTTC
CSARDPTVPGRGGYTF
>-|-|TRBV4-3|TRBJ1-1
TGCGCCAGCAGCCCTCGGAGCAGTCCGTTGAACACTGAAGCTTTCTTT
CASSPRSSPLNTEAFF
>TRBD1|once|TRBV14|TRBJ2-7
TGTGCCAGCAGCCAGGGTGTGTGGACAGGGTTGTACGAGCAGTACTTC
CASSQGVWTGLYEQYF
>TRBD2|-|TRBV5-6|TRBJ2-3
TGTGCCAGCAGCAGGATGGGACTAGCGGGGGGGCCAGATACGCAGTATTTT
CASSRMGLAGGPDTQYF
>TRBD2|few|TRBV7-9|TRBJ2-3
TGTGCCAGCAGCTCGTTGCCCGGACTAGCGGGGGGCACAGATACGCAGTATTTT
CASSSLPGLAGGTDTQYF
>-|-|TRBV20-1|TRBJ1-2
TGCAGTGCTCCGGGGGCCTATGGCTACACCTTC
CSAPGAYGYTF
>TRBD1|-|TRBV27|TRBJ1-1
TGTGCCAGCAGATCCGGACAGGGCTTTCAGAACACTGAAGCTTTCTTT
CASRSGQGFQNTEAFF
>-|-|TRBV27|TRBJ1-6
TGTGCCAGCAGTCCCAAGCCTAGCAAGGGCCGTAAGGCCCTCCACTTT
CASSPKPSKGRKALHF